This section outlines one T cell receptor beta chain sequence together with its context. Germline loops: CDR1 KGHDR, CDR2 SFDVKD. The CDR3 consists of 16 residues. V lost 2 bases to trimming and J lost 0 bases, with 11 bases between them. Clones were sequenced by immunoSEQ multiplex PCR, and TCRdb holds only the in-frame ones, with some missing. Of 30,000 or so clones in the sample, around 84% were seen once. The data originate from a study of blood T cell repertoires in COVID-19. This chain uses TRBV24-1 with TRBJ2-3, with D possibly matching TRBD2 (6 bases). Material for sequencing was peripheral blood. The clonotype originates from an elderly man with acute or convalescent COVID-19. The CDR3: CATSDSAGRSTDTQYF. The CDR3 DNA sequence: TGTGCCACCAGTGATTCGGCGGGGCGCAGCACAGATACGCAGTATTTT.